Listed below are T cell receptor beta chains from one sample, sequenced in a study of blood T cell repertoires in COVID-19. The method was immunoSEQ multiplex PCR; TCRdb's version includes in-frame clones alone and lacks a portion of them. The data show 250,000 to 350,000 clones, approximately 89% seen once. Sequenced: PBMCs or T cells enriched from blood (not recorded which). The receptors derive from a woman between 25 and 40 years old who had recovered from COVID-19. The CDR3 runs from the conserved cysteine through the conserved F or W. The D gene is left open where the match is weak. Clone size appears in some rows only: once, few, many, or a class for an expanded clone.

CASSYSGAVGNSPLHF	TGTGCCAGCAGTTACTCCGGCGCGGTTGGGAATTCACCCCTCCACTTT	TRBV6-5	16	TRBJ1-6	NA	NA
CASSSQGLGSPLHF	TGTGCCAGTAGTAGTCAGGGGCTCGGGTCACCCCTCCACTTT	TRBV19	14	TRBJ1-6	NA	NA
CASSQDRRAAQPQHF	TGTGCCAGCAGCCAAGATCGCAGGGCAGCCCAGCCCCAGCATTTT	TRBV4-2	15	TRBJ1-5	NA	NA
CASSLAPGQGWDLHF	TGTGCCAGCAGCTTGGCCCCGGGACAGGGGTGGGACCTCCACTTT	TRBV5-6	15	TRBJ1-6	NA	TRBD1
CASSFRALRPDTQYF	TGTGCCAGCAGCTTCAGGGCTCTCAGACCAGATACGCAGTATTTT	TRBV7-2	15	TRBJ2-3	NA	NA
CASSRTEETQYF	TGTGCCAGCAGCCGAACAGAAGAGACCCAGTACTTC	TRBV11-2	12	TRBJ2-5	NA	NA
CASSLQVGAEAFF	TGTGCCAGCAGCCTACAGGTCGGCGCTGAAGCTTTCTTT	TRBV3-1/TRBV3-2	13	TRBJ1-1	NA	NA
CASSAAGTGSRPLHF	TGCGCCAGCAGCGCGGCCGGGACAGGAAGTCGACCCCTCCACTTT	TRBV5-1	15	TRBJ1-6	NA	TRBD1
CASSSREFNTEAFF	TGTGCCAGTAGCTCTCGGGAATTTAACACTGAAGCTTTCTTT	TRBV19	14	TRBJ1-1	NA	NA
CASSQDRGGWGRSPLHF	TGTGCCAGCAGCCAAGATCGAGGGGGCTGGGGGCGTTCACCCCTCCACTTT	TRBV3-1/TRBV3-2	17	TRBJ1-6	NA	TRBD1
CASSIHRGAGETQYF	TGTGCCAGTAGTATACACCGGGGGGCCGGGGAGACCCAGTACTTC	TRBV19	15	TRBJ2-5	NA	NA
CASSIRTTGTAGNTIYF	TGTGCCAGTAGTATCCGTACCACCGGGACAGCTGGAAACACCATATATTTT	TRBV19	17	TRBJ1-3	NA	TRBD1
CASNPTSGGAGTGELFF	TGTGCCAGCAACCCGACTAGCGGGGGGGCGGGGACCGGGGAGCTGTTTTTT	TRBV9	17	TRBJ2-2	few	TRBD2
CASSEEGAIAETQYF	TGTGCCAGCAGTGAAGAGGGGGCGATCGCAGAGACCCAGTACTTC	TRBV2	15	TRBJ2-5	few	TRBD1
CASLAGVQETQYF	TGTGCCAGTCTAGCGGGGGTACAAGAGACCCAGTACTTC	TRBV2	13	TRBJ2-5	NA	TRBD2
CASRTVNQPQHF	TGTGCCAGCAGGACAGTAAATCAGCCCCAGCATTTT	TRBV28	12	TRBJ1-5	NA	NA
CASSILGYRDTEAFF	TGTGCCAGTAGTATTCTCGGTTACCGGGATACTGAAGCTTTCTTT	TRBV19	15	TRBJ1-1	NA	NA
CASSDVGQLSGNTIYF	TGCGCCAGCAGTGACGTGGGACAACTCTCTGGAAACACCATATATTTT	TRBV10-2	16	TRBJ1-3	once	NA
CASSLVFGGSYEQYF	TGTGCCAGCAGCTTAGTTTTCGGGGGGTCCTACGAGCAGTACTTC	TRBV7-8	15	TRBJ2-7	NA	TRBD2
CASGGLAVYNEQFF	TGTGCCAGCGGCGGACTAGCGGTGTACAATGAGCAGTTCTTC	TRBV6-5	14	TRBJ2-1	NA	TRBD2
CASSQNRGSGNTIYF	TGTGCCAGCAGCCAAAATAGGGGGTCCGGAAACACCATATATTTT	TRBV14	15	TRBJ1-3	NA	NA
CAISESFDRGADEQYF	TGTGCCATCAGTGAGTCGTTTGACAGGGGAGCGGACGAGCAGTACTTC	TRBV10-3	16	TRBJ2-7	NA	TRBD1
CASSEPGGYGYTF	TGTGCCAGCAGCGAGCCAGGCGGGTATGGCTACACCTTC	TRBV9	13	TRBJ1-2	NA	NA
CASSPGQDADTQYF	TGTGCCAGCTCACCGGGACAGGACGCAGATACGCAGTATTTT	TRBV18	14	TRBJ2-3	NA	TRBD1
CASSLSGGAIDTQYF	TGTGCCAGCAGCTTATCCGGGGGGGCGATAGATACGCAGTATTTT	TRBV7-2	15	TRBJ2-3	NA	TRBD2
CASSPGTDQPQHF	TGTGCCAGCAGCCCAGGGACAGATCAGCCCCAGCATTTT	TRBV9	13	TRBJ1-5	few	TRBD1
CASRGVGSSGNTIYF	TGCGCCAGCAGGGGTGTGGGGAGCTCTGGAAACACCATATATTTT	TRBV5-1	15	TRBJ1-3	NA	NA
CASSLARLRMNTEAFF	TGTGCCAGCAGCTTAGCCAGACTCCGCATGAACACTGAAGCTTTCTTT	TRBV7-8	16	TRBJ1-1	NA	NA
CASSSDMNTEAFF	TGTGCCAGCAGCTCAGATATGAACACTGAAGCTTTCTTT	TRBV11-3	13	TRBJ1-1	NA	NA
CASSIRDFNQPQHF	TGTGCCAGTAGTATCCGGGACTTCAATCAGCCCCAGCATTTT	TRBV19	14	TRBJ1-5	NA	NA
CASSLGTGGSGNTIYF	TGTGCCAGCAGTTTAGGGACAGGGGGCTCTGGAAACACCATATATTTT	TRBV28	16	TRBJ1-3	NA	TRBD1
CASSETGIHGYTF	TGTGCCAGCAGCGAGACGGGAATCCATGGCTACACCTTC	TRBV7-9	13	TRBJ1-2	NA	NA
CASSFTGRTDTQYF	TGCGCCAGCAGTTTTACAGGCAGGACAGATACGCAGTATTTT	TRBV5-1	14	TRBJ2-3	NA	NA
CASSLAQNTEAFF	TGTGCCAGCAGTTTGGCACAGAACACTGAAGCTTTCTTT	TRBV27	13	TRBJ1-1	NA	NA
CATSRELGQGGEETQYF	TGTGCCACCAGCAGAGAACTCGGACAGGGAGGCGAAGAGACCCAGTACTTC	TRBV15	17	TRBJ2-5	NA	TRBD1
CASSGGASYGYTF	TGCGCCAGCAGCGGGGGGGCCAGCTATGGCTACACCTTC	TRBV5-1	13	TRBJ1-2	NA	NA
CASSIDRQKNTEAFF	TGTGCCAGTAGTATAGATAGACAGAAGAACACTGAAGCTTTCTTT	TRBV19	15	TRBJ1-1	NA	NA
CASSIGQWNSPLHF	TGTGCCAGCAGTATAGGACAGTGGAATTCACCCCTCCACTTT	TRBV28	14	TRBJ1-6	NA	NA
CASSQGGTWDMSYEQYF	TGCGCCAGCAGCCAAGGGGGCACCTGGGACATGTCCTACGAGCAGTACTTC	TRBV4-1	17	TRBJ2-7	NA	NA
CASSQPPPVYGYTF	TGTGCCAGCAGCCAACCTCCTCCGGTCTATGGCTACACCTTC	TRBV3-1/TRBV3-2	14	TRBJ1-2	NA	NA
CASTWSYEQYF	TGTGCCAGCACTTGGAGCTACGAGCAGTACTTC	TRBV6-6	11	TRBJ2-7	NA	NA
CASSSWQGTIYEQYF	TGTGCCAGCAGTTCCTGGCAGGGTACGATTTACGAGCAGTACTTC	TRBV6-2/TRBV6-3	15	TRBJ2-7	NA	NA
CASSTRDRGSDYYTF	TGTGCCAGTAGTACTCGGGACAGGGGGTCGGATTACTACACCTTC	TRBV19	15	TRBJ1-2	NA	TRBD1
CASSGGDQPQHF	TGTGCCAGCTCCGGAGGAGATCAGCCCCAGCATTTT	TRBV6-5	12	TRBJ1-5	NA	NA
CASSAGTGGNNGYTF	TGTGCCAGCAGTGCCGGGACAGGGGGTAACAATGGCTACACCTTC	TRBV5-4	15	TRBJ1-2	NA	TRBD1
CATSRDGQGYGYTF	TGTGCCACCAGCAGAGATGGACAGGGGTATGGCTACACCTTC	TRBV15	14	TRBJ1-2	once	TRBD1
CASSWGPGSPLHF	TGTGCCAGCAGTTGGGGCCCGGGTTCACCCCTCCACTTT	TRBV27	13	TRBJ1-6	NA	NA
CASSQDGDISTDTQYF	TGCGCCAGCAGCCAAGATGGGGACATCAGCACAGATACGCAGTATTTT	TRBV4-1	16	TRBJ2-3	NA	NA
CASSNGQTNPNYGYTF	TGTGCCAGCAGCAACGGACAGACCAATCCTAACTATGGCTACACCTTC	TRBV5-4	16	TRBJ1-2	NA	NA
CASSYGQGGYGYTF	TGTGCCAGCAGTTACGGGCAGGGAGGCTATGGCTACACCTTC	TRBV6-5	14	TRBJ1-2	NA	NA
CASSLRGLSTDTQYF	TGCGCCAGCAGCTTAAGGGGCCTTAGCACAGATACGCAGTATTTT	TRBV5-1	15	TRBJ2-3	NA	NA
CASSKFVWGDGSSGANVLTF	NA	TRBV21-1	20	TRBJ2-6	NA	NA
CASSVDSGLNTEAFF	TGTGCCAGCAGCGTAGATTCGGGATTGAACACTGAAGCTTTCTTT	TRBV9	15	TRBJ1-1	NA	NA
CSASRSWLAGGYDTGELFF	TGCAGTGCTAGTCGTTCCTGGCTAGCGGGGGGGTACGACACCGGGGAGCTGTTTTTT	TRBV20-1	19	TRBJ2-2	NA	TRBD2
CASSIDRAGPSYNEQFF	TGTGCCAGTAGTATAGATCGGGCAGGGCCTTCCTACAATGAGCAGTTCTTC	TRBV19	17	TRBJ2-1	NA	NA
CASSSREEGPTYGYTF	TGCGCCAGCAGCTCCCGAGAGGAGGGTCCGACCTATGGCTACACCTTC	TRBV5-1	16	TRBJ1-2	NA	NA
CASSLARDSYNSPLHF	TGTGCCAGCAGCTTAGCGAGGGACTCCTATAATTCACCCCTCCACTTT	TRBV13	16	TRBJ1-6	NA	NA
CASSQVAGISTDTQYF	TGTGCCAGCTCACAAGTAGCGGGGATTAGCACAGATACGCAGTATTTT	TRBV18	16	TRBJ2-3	NA	TRBD2
CASSLLHRNTEAFF	TGTGCCAGCAGTTTATTACATCGGAACACTGAAGCTTTCTTT	TRBV28	14	TRBJ1-1	NA	NA